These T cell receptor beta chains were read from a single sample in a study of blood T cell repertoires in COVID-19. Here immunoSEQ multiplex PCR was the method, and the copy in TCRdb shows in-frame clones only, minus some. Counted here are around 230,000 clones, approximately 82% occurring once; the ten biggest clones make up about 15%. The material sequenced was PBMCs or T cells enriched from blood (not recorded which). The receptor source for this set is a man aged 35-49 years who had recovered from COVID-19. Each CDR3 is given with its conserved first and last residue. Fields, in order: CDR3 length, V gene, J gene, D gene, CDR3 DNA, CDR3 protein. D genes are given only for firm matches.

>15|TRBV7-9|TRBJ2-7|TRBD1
TGTGCCAGCAGCTTAAGGGGACAGGGGAGCAACGAGCAGTACTTC
CASSLRGQGSNEQYF
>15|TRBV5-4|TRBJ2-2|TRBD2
TGTGCCAGCAGCCCGGGACTAGCCCAGTCCGGGGAGCTGTTTTTT
CASSPGLAQSGELFF
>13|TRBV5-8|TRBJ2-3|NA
TGTGCCAAGGGACACAGGAAAGCAGATACGCAGTATTTT
CAKGHRKADTQYF
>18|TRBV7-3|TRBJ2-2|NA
TGTGCCAGCAGCCCGCAAGTGCTAGTTCGTTTGGTAGCCGGGGAGCTGTTTTTT
CASSPQVLVRLVAGELFF
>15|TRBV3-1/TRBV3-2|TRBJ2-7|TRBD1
TGTGCCAGCAGCCAAGGGGACAGGCCCTCCTACGAGCAGTACTTC
CASSQGDRPSYEQYF
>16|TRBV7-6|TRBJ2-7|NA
TGTGCCAGCAGCGGCATGGGGGCTGGTGGCTCCTACGAGCAGTACTTC
CASSGMGAGGSYEQYF
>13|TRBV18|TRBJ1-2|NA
TGTGCCAGCTCACAACAGGGAAACTATGGCTACACCTTC
CASSQQGNYGYTF
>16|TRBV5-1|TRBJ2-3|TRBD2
TGCGCCAGCAGCTTGGCCCGGGGGGGCCTTGTAGATACGCAGTATTTT
CASSLARGGLVDTQYF
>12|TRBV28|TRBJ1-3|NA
TGTGCCAGCAGTGAGGGTGAAAACACCATATATTTT
CASSEGENTIYF
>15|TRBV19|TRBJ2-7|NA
TGTGCCAGTAGGCCCGGCCTAGCAGCTGCCTACGAGCAGTACTTC
CASRPGLAAAYEQYF